A selection of T cell receptor beta chains follows, all from one sample in a study of CD4 T cells in relation to SARS-CoV-2 and coronaviruses. These receptors have no known antigen. Only in-frame clones appear in the TCRdb table, and some are missing; sequencing was by immunoSEQ multiplex PCR. This sample has tens of thousands of clones, with roughly 70% found just once. Sequenced sample: CD4+ T cells from PBMCs, cultured in vitro. All receptors derive from a human donor in good health. The conserved cysteine and the conserved F or W are not part of the CDR3 here. Each record gives: CDR3 protein, V gene, J gene.

ASSPRDSASGELF	TRBV5-1	TRBJ2-2
ASSQGPPGANVLT	TRBV14	TRBJ2-6
ASRAAGSYQETQY	TRBV6-5	TRBJ2-5
ASSLDVSGAYEQY	TRBV11-2	TRBJ2-7
ASSPSVTGKTQY	TRBV18	TRBJ2-5
ASSYYSRLQPQH	TRBV6-2/TRBV6-3	TRBJ1-5
ASSYHAGEGMVNQPQH	TRBV6-2/TRBV6-3	TRBJ1-5
ASSQLSGTFYEQY	TRBV4-1	TRBJ2-7
ASSSLRPGQGYGYT	TRBV6-6	TRBJ1-2
ASSVRGVNTGELF	TRBV9	TRBJ2-2
ASSLMGQTGEPQH	TRBV5-1	TRBJ1-5
ASSPLSGGQGYT	TRBV6-5	TRBJ1-2
SVADRDSNQPQH	TRBV29-1	TRBJ1-5
ASVLDRSIGEQY	TRBV6-5	TRBJ2-7
ASKDRRLY	TRBV3-1/TRBV3-2	TRBJ2-4
AWSRAYGYT	TRBV30	TRBJ1-2
ASSWDWGDTQY	TRBV11-2	TRBJ2-3
ASRRFTGLNTEAF	TRBV2	TRBJ1-1
ASSQDRRGGEQF	TRBV4-3	TRBJ2-1
ASSYSASRTGNQPQH	TRBV6-8	TRBJ1-5
ASSFQAPSSYNSPLH	TRBV27	TRBJ1-6
ASRPPGQGNYGYT	TRBV19	TRBJ1-2
ASSSLRGSPLH	TRBV6-5	TRBJ1-6
ASSDLGSDFDTYNEQF	TRBV2	TRBJ2-1
ASSQVAGGYQY	TRBV4-3	TRBJ2-7
ASSQSLTGPKEAGELF	TRBV3-1/TRBV3-2	TRBJ2-2
ASSSQWSGGAGGETQY	TRBV7-9	TRBJ2-5
ASSSRDRETQY	TRBV5-8	TRBJ2-5
ASSLDVALETQY	TRBV11-2	TRBJ2-5
ASSVDLAGEGGHEQF	TRBV9	TRBJ2-1
ATSEGRGSTDTQY	TRBV24-1	TRBJ2-3
ASSLNSGATGELF	TRBV5-4	TRBJ2-2
ASSDPATHRSSYNEQF	TRBV9	TRBJ2-1
ASSPTHDVNYGYT	TRBV7-2	TRBJ1-2
ASSQAPGLPYEQY	TRBV3-1/TRBV3-2	TRBJ2-7
ASSFRGLETQY	TRBV19	TRBJ2-5
ASSLVTSVDTQY	TRBV7-9	TRBJ2-3
ASSPASGTTNTGELF	TRBV19	TRBJ2-2
ASSLDRVNYGYT	TRBV11-2	TRBJ1-2
ASSKGGQGAQFYGYT	TRBV21-1	TRBJ1-2
ASSHSQGGMGGYT	TRBV7-2	TRBJ1-2
ASSQGISWREDPSAEQF	TRBV4-3	TRBJ2-1
ASSVERANYGYT	TRBV9	TRBJ1-2
ASSRGQLTEAF	TRBV7-2	TRBJ1-1
ASSLNTYQPQH	TRBV7-2	TRBJ1-5
ASSPQGGTEAF	TRBV7-2	TRBJ1-1
ASSVGTKEEPQH	TRBV9	TRBJ1-5
ASSDSPGRMGYEQY	TRBV7-2	TRBJ2-7
ASGLNSGNTIY	TRBV7-2	TRBJ1-3
ASSLTGGRDEKLF	TRBV7-9	TRBJ1-4
ASSLDSRGIGEQF	TRBV4-3	TRBJ2-1
AWSVGAGREKLF	TRBV30	TRBJ1-4
ASSLRPSGSRYNEQF	TRBV7-2	TRBJ2-1